One sample yielded the 27 T cell receptor beta chains listed below, sequenced in a study of human T cells and chemical hapten exposure. Time point denoted: patch test 1, 2 weeks after DPC sensitization. Treatment: therapeutic diphenylcyclopropenone sensitization with weekly scalp DPC. TCRdb analysed the RACE reads with MiXCR anew, one entry per CDR3 protein. The repertoire holds some 82,000 distinct CDR3 sequences, approximately 12% seen once, with roughly 4.2% in the top ten. The specimen comprised whole blood, sampled in connection with sensitization to the hapten diphenylcyclopropenone (DPC). The receptors were sampled from a woman between 50 and 59 years old with alopecia areata. Some clones in this sample may be carry-over from other donors' samples.

The chain combines TRBV14 with TRBJ1-3; tentative D call: TRBD1 (5 bases). Trimming took 4 bases from V and 4 from J, leaving 17 bases between them. This CDR3 spans 16 amino acids. CDR1 SGHDN and CDR2 FVKESK come from the germline V gene. CDR3 sequence: CASSPQRGFRGNTIYF. The CDR3 nucleotides read TGTGCCAGCAGCCCTCAAAGGGGTTTTAGGGGAAACACCATATATTTT.

The genes are TRBV6-6 and TRBJ1-4; possibly TRBD1 for D (6 bases). This CDR3 spans 15 amino acids. Germline CDR1 MNHNY, CDR2 SVGAGI (reference sequence). Trimming removed 4 bases from V and 3 bases from J, with 12 bases in between. The CDR3 bases are TGTGCCAGCAGTTTCCAACAGGGCGCTAATGAAAAACTGTTTTTT. It encodes CASSFQQGANEKLFF.

This rearrangement joins TRBV29-1 to TRBJ1-6, with unresolved D. CDR1 and CDR2 from the germline V gene are SQVTM and ANQGSEA. This CDR3 is built from 11 residues. The V end was cut by 6 bases, the J end by 13 bases, with 13 bases between. The CDR3, as DNA: TGCAGCGTGAAGGACGAGGGCCCCCTCCACTTT. Its protein is CSVKDEGPLHF.

The chain carries TRBV5-6 and TRBJ2-3; 14 nucleotides agree with TRBD2. CDR3 length: 17 residues. The V gene's germline CDR1 is SGHDT and CDR2 YYEEEE. Trimming cost V 4 bases and J 5 bases; bases outside gene matches: 9. The CDR3 nucleotides read TGTGCCAGCAGCCCCGGACTAGCGGGAGGACTCGGAGATACGCAGTATTTT. This gives the protein CASSPGLAGGLGDTQYF.

This clonotype was observed at least ten times. CDR3 in DNA: TGCAGTGCTAGAGATCGTGAAGGGCCTGGAAACACCATATATTTT. It is translated as CSARDREGPGNTIYF. The rearrangement joins TRBV20-1 to TRBJ1-3, with D uncertain. The V gene's germline CDR1 is DFQATT and CDR2 SNEGSKA (reference sequence). V was cut by 0 bases and J by 2 bases, with 11 bases left in between. This CDR3 comprises 15 residues.

This clonotype was counted ten times or more. V usage is TRBV18 and J usage is TRBJ2-1, with D possibly being TRBD2 (5 bases). Trimming left V 5 bases short and J 5 bases short, with 13 bases between. CDR3 size: 14 residues. Per germline, CDR1 KGHSH and CDR2 LQKENI. The CDR3 DNA follows: TGTGCCAGCTCAGCGGCTAGCAGTAACAATGAGCAGTTCTTC. Its translation is CASSAASSNNEQFF.

In this sample, this clonotype turned up many times. This sequence joins TRBV14 and TRBJ1-3; D gene uncertain. Germline CDR1 SGHDN, CDR2 FVKESK. This CDR3 region has 17 residues. Trimming pared 0 bases from V and 0 bases from J, leaving 12 bases between. The CDR3 region is CASSQDPGFLSGNTIYF. The CDR3 DNA reads as TGTGCCAGCAGCCAAGATCCTGGGTTCCTCTCTGGAAACACCATATATTTT.

Ten or more counts support this clonotype. The chain is built from TRBV6-5 and TRBJ1-2, with a weak D call TRBD1 (5 bases). Germline V gene sequence: CDR1 MNHEY, CDR2 SVGAGI. V was clipped by 1 base and J by 8 bases, with 11 bases between them. The CDR3 loop spans 13 amino acids. Here the CDR3 DNA reads TGTGCCAGCAGTTACTTATCGGCAGGGGGCTACACCTTC. This gives the protein CASSYLSAGGYTF.

V is TRBV7-6 and J is TRBJ2-6; D is unclear. Germline assignment: CDR1 SGHVS and CDR2 FNYEAQ. Trimming took off 1 base at V and 0 bases at J, with 7 bases between the two ends. The CDR3 loop spans 16 amino acids. Written as DNA, the CDR3 is TGTGCCAGCAGCTTAGGGACCTTCTCTGGGGCCAACGTCCTGACTTTC. It encodes CASSLGTFSGANVLTF.

There are many counts of this clonotype. The chain combines TRBV7-9 with TRBJ1-4; possibly TRBD1 for D (5 bases). Germline V gives CDR1 SEHNR, CDR2 FQNEAQ (reference sequence). V shed 6 bases and J shed 7 bases, with 18 bases lying between them. This CDR3 is built from 15 residues. CDR3 loop: CASRKGGAFVEKLFF. Here the CDR3 DNA reads TGTGCCAGCAGAAAGGGAGGGGCCTTCGTTGAAAAACTGTTTTTT.

This clonotype was recorded a few times. J is TRBJ1-1 and V is TRBV4-2; D may be TRBD1 (6 bases). The CDR3 spans 14 residues. Germline CDR1 reads LGHNA; CDR2 reads YNFKEQ. The V end lost 2 bases, the J end lost 4 bases, and 11 bases lay between the germline ends. The CDR3 loop is CASSQPDSRTEAFF. CDR3 bases: TGTGCCAGCAGCCAACCGGACAGCCGCACTGAAGCTTTCTTT.

The chain recombines TRBV7-9 with TRBJ2-7, with TRBD1 as a possible D gene (5 bases). CDR1 SEHNR and CDR2 FQNEAQ come from the germline V gene (reference sequence). V lost 7 bases and J 2 bases, leaving 15 bases between the germline ends. The CDR3 runs to 14 residues. The CDR3: CASIPGSPPYEQYF. Here the CDR3 DNA reads TGTGCCAGCATCCCAGGGTCCCCACCCTACGAGCAGTACTTC.

In this sample, this clonotype turned up many times. V and J are TRBV7-6 and TRBJ2-7, with 9 nucleotides matching TRBD1. The CDR3 has 15 residues. The germline V gene has CDR1 SGHVS and CDR2 FNYEAQ. V lost 4 bases to trimming and J lost 1 base; unmatched junction nucleotides: 5. The CDR3 here is CASSWTGAPSYEQYF. As DNA, the CDR3 is TGTGCCAGCAGCTGGACAGGGGCGCCATCCTACGAGCAGTACTTC. Full variable domain (rest looked up from reference TRBV7-6 and TRBJ2-7): GAGVSQSPRYKVTKRGQDVALRCDPISGHVSLYWYRQALGQGPEFLTYFNYEAQQDKSGLPNDRFSAERPEGSISTLTIQRTEQRDSAMYRCASSWTGAPSYEQYFGPGTRLTVT.

The rearrangement joins TRBV7-3 to TRBJ2-6, with a weak D call TRBD1 (5 bases). Germline assignment: CDR1 SGHTA and CDR2 FQGTGA. The CDR3 length is 18 residues. Between the trimmed V and J ends, which lost 2 bases and 2 bases, there was a span of 16 bases. CDR3 nucleotide sequence: TGTGCCAGCAGCTTAGGTTATCAGGGATTGACTGGGGCCAACGTCCTGACTTTC. This translates into CASSLGYQGLTGANVLTF.

CDR3 sequence: CAISEGTSGKNIQYF. The CDR3 DNA sequence: TGTGCCATCAGTGAGGGAACTAGCGGGAAAAACATTCAGTACTTC. V is TRBV10-3 and J is TRBJ2-4; 9 bases match TRBD2. In germline, CDR1 is ENHRY, CDR2 SYGVKD. J lost 4 bases, V lost 2 bases, and 3 bases had no gene match. The CDR3 is made up of 15 amino acids.

This clonotype has more than one count but fewer than ten. V is TRBV12-3 or TRBV12-4 and J is TRBJ2-7; D gene ambiguous. Trimming pared 6 bases from V and 2 bases from J, leaving 8 bases between. This CDR3 is built from 12 residues. This chain's CDR3 is CASRGPAYEQYF. CDR3 nucleotide sequence: TGTGCCAGCAGAGGGCCTGCCTACGAGCAGTACTTC.

On this clonotype itself: A read error may produce the germline difference seen at one junction end. The chain carries TRBV7-7 and TRBJ1-1; D gene ambiguous. The germline V gene encodes CDR1 SSHAT and CDR2 FNYEAQ (reference sequence). The CDR3 spans 13 residues. The CDR3 region is CASSLVRGTEAFF. The CDR3 coding sequence is TGTGCTAGCAGCTTAGTGCGGGGCACTGAAGCTTTCTTT.

V is TRBV4-3 and J is TRBJ2-7; D is perhaps TRBD1 or TRBD2 (5 bases each). V dropped 6 bases and J dropped 6 bases, with 15 bases sitting between them. Germline CDR1 and CDR2: LGHNA and YSLEER. There are 13 residues in the CDR3. For the CDR3, the DNA is TGCGCCAGCAGTCGCGCGGTTGGGGGCGAGCAGTACTTC. Its protein product is CASSRAVGGEQYF.

This sequence joins TRBV7-3 and TRBJ1-1; 8 nucleotides agree with TRBD1. V shed 1 base, J shed 1 base, and the junction held 2 bases outside the gene matches. Germline V gene lookup returns CDR1 SGHTA and CDR2 FQGTGA. The CDR3 length is 15 residues. CDR3 sequence reads: CASSLSGQGNTEAFF. The CDR3 DNA reads TGTGCCAGCAGCTTAAGTGGACAGGGGAACACTGAAGCTTTCTTT.

This clonotype has ten or more counts. This rearrangement joins TRBV6-2 or TRBV6-3 to TRBJ2-3; D ambiguous. Between the trimmed V and J ends, which lost 2 bases and 0 bases, there was a span of 6 bases. CDR1 is MNHEY, CDR2 SVGEGT, per germline. The CDR3 is made up of 14 amino acids. DNA for the CDR3: TGTGCCAGCAGTTACAAGGGTAGCACAGATACGCAGTATTTT. It codes for CASSYKGSTDTQYF.

This clonotype was counted ten times or more. CDR3 in DNA: TGTGCCAGCAGCCAAGATCGAAGGCAGGGCTACGAGCAGTACTTC. Translated: CASSQDRRQGYEQYF. This rearrangement joins TRBV14 to TRBJ2-7; TRBD1 is a possible D gene (5 bases). The CDR3 has 15 amino acids. V dropped 0 bases and J dropped 3 bases, with 12 bases sitting between them. The V gene's germline CDR1 is SGHDN and CDR2 FVKESK.

This clonotype was found many times. The chain links TRBV4-2 to TRBJ1-3; 8 bases match TRBD1. J lost 2 bases, V lost 0 bases, and 3 bases had no gene match. Germline assignment: CDR1 LGHNA and CDR2 YNFKEQ. The CDR3 loop spans 16 amino acids. CDR3 in DNA: TGTGCCAGCAGCCAAGATCGGACAGGGACTGGAAACACCATATATTTT. Translated: CASSQDRTGTGNTIYF.

The rearrangement links TRBV13 to TRBJ2-3; 7 bases line up with TRBD2. This CDR3 has 14 residues. V gave up 3 bases and J gave up 4 bases; unmatched junction bases: 4. Germline-derived CDR1 and CDR2 are PRHDT and FYEKMQ (reference sequence). The CDR3, as DNA: TGTGCCAGCAGCTTCGTTCGGGGGGCAGATACGCAGTATTTT. This encodes CASSFVRGADTQYF.

The V gene is TRBV7-9, the J gene TRBJ2-7; D is undetermined. The length of the CDR3 is 13 residues. Trimming stripped 4 bases from V and 3 bases from J, with 10 bases between. CDR1 SEHNR and CDR2 FQNEAQ come from the germline V gene (reference sequence). The CDR3 reads CASSSGPGYEQYF. The CDR3 DNA is TGTGCCAGCAGCTCAGGTCCCGGCTACGAGCAGTACTTC.

The chain links TRBV6-5 to TRBJ2-7; 8 nucleotides agree with TRBD1. The V and J ends lost 5 bases and 2 bases, in that order; junction bases with no gene match: 8. Per germline, CDR1 MNHEY and CDR2 SVGAGI. The CDR3 has 15 amino acids. The DNA for the CDR3 is TGTGCCAGCAGTAACCCCACAGGGGGTGCCTACGAGCAGTACTTC. It translates to CASSNPTGGAYEQYF.

The gene calls are TRBV6-2 or TRBV6-3 and TRBJ2-2; 13 bases are shared with TRBD2. The V gene's germline CDR1 is MNHEY and CDR2 SVGEGT. With 4 bases clipped from V and 4 bases from J, the junction kept 6 bases outside the gene matches. The CDR3 has 17 residues. The chain's CDR3 is CASSSPTSGGATGELFF. The CDR3 DNA reads TGTGCCAGCAGTTCACCCACTAGCGGGGGGGCCACCGGGGAGCTGTTTTTT.

This clonotype has just a few counts. V gene TRBV7-2 combines with J gene TRBJ2-4, with D perhaps matching TRBD1 or TRBD2 (6 bases each). Germline V gene data show CDR1 as SGHTA and CDR2 as FQGNSA. Trimming took 4 bases from V and 8 from J, leaving 18 bases between them. The CDR3 has 15 amino acids. CDR3 DNA sequence: TGTGCCAGCAGCTCTTATTACGGGGGCGATTACATTCAGTACTTC. Translating gives CASSSYYGGDYIQYF.